This T cell receptor (beta chain) was identified in a study of TIL therapy for anti-PD-1-resistant metastatic lung cancer. The wider study: Most patients had lung adenocarcinoma.

Indicated time point: pre-treatment sample, taken before nivolumab and TIL therapy. Study conclusions and caveats: TIL clonotype persistence in blood showed no apparent association with response.

The immunoSEQ assay was v3. Here immunoSEQ multiplex PCR was the method, and the copy in TCRdb shows in-frame clones only, minus some. Of more than 50,000 clones in the sample, more than 75% were seen once. For this clone: Its antigen is still unknown.

This clonotype was sampled from a person aged 25-85 years with non-small cell lung cancer. The material was blood, obtained at baseline.

CDR3 residues: CASSLGTGNGYTF. The CDR3 nucleotides are TGTGCCAGCAGTTTGGGGACAGGGAATGGCTACACCTTC. The V gene is TRBV28, the J gene TRBJ1-2; 9 bases line up with TRBD1. Germline CDR1 reads MDHEN; CDR2 reads SYDVKM. J gave up 6 bases and V 3 bases, and 2 bases lay outside the gene matches. CDR3 length: 13 residues.